This T cell receptor beta chain appears in the sequencing data of a study of blood T cell repertoires in COVID-19. Study-level information: Some COVID-19 samples were acute and others convalescent; all came from the United States, Italy and Spain. In each case, the material was cDNA or gDNA derived from T cells, B-cell-depleted T cells, or PBMCs.

This clone was detected only a few times. Germline-derived CDR1 and CDR2 are SGHVS and FQNEAQ. V gave up 5 bases and J gave up 0 bases; unmatched junction bases: 5. This CDR3 spans 15 amino acids. Per the study methods: Nucleated cell counts were estimated from reference gene primer amplification. Clones were sequenced by immunoSEQ multiplex PCR, and TCRdb holds only the in-frame ones, with some missing. V, J and clone size were drawn from that table, and D and trimming were deduced from the DNA. The sample holds about 100,000 clones, 80% seen once. The chain recombines TRBV7-8 with TRBJ1-2, with 8 bases fitting TRBD1. The clonotype was recovered from a woman aged 70-85 years with acute or convalescent COVID-19. Material for sequencing was peripheral blood. The CDR3 coding sequence is TGTGCCAGCAGCCCATTACAGGGGGCTAACTATGGCTACACCTTC. This gives the protein CASSPLQGANYGYTF.